This T cell receptor beta chain emerged from a study of cytomegalovirus exposure and HLA in healthy donors. Study-wide background: From about 180 million T cells, an earlier analysis saw approximately 110 million unique TCR beta sequences.

With 60 Vbeta and 13 Jbeta primers, the PCR was carried out. Repertoires were generated with immunoSEQ multiplex PCR, while TCRdb's copy carries only in-frame clones and drops some. The repertoire holds roughly 99,000 clones, with 73% as singletons. This clone was counted only a few times. Germline V CDR1 and CDR2: SGDLS, YYNGEE. V shed 4 bases, J shed 0 bases, and the junction held 20 bases outside the gene matches. This CDR3 is 20 amino acids long. The chain is built from TRBV9 and TRBJ1-2, with 8 nucleotides matching TRBD1. This receptor was obtained from a man under 40 in good health and CMV-seronegative. The specimen was PBMCs. In DNA, the CDR3 is TGTGCCAGCAGCTCACGGACAGGGATCATGCGACAGGGATCTAACTATGGCTACACCTTC. Residues: CASSSRTGIMRQGSNYGYTF.